The clone carrying this TCR beta chain was detected only a few times. Its antigen is not known. The data derive from a study of beta chain features in type 1 diabetes. General study points: Patients' naive, central memory and Treg TCRB repertoires seemed closer to one another than those of healthy donors. Within each of all four CD4+ subsets, Type 1 diabetes patients had TCRB CDR3s that were moderately but significantly shorter. PCR might preferentially amplify shorter templates, equally in patients and controls.

Germline loops: CDR1 LNHDA, CDR2 SQIVND (reference sequence). This CDR3 is 13 amino acids long. The germline V and J ends were trimmed by 4 bases and 7 bases, with 13 bases remaining between them. Of the isolated RNA, all was reverse transcribed, and so the sequenced material was expressed TCRB transcripts. The average read count of naive, central memory and regulatory T cell samples was approximately 3.5 million. Clones were read by immunoSEQ multiplex PCR, and TCRdb kept only the in-frame ones, dropping some. Here the sample spans 600,000 to 750,000 clones, around 12% being singletons. This TCR derives from a man aged 30-40 years with type 1 diabetes. This chain uses TRBV19 with TRBJ1-1; D might be TRBD1 (6 bases). The sample taken for sequencing was naive CD4+ T cells from blood. DNA of the CDR3: TGTGCCAGTAGTACACTAGGACAGTTTGAAGCTTTCTTT. Its protein is CASSTLGQFEAFF.